This T cell receptor (beta chain) appears in the sequencing data of a study of early T cells in non-severe SARS-CoV-2 infection. The sample holds many counts of this clonotype. Via MiXCR, TCRdb re-called the 5' RACE reads, giving one row per CDR3 protein. The sample holds over 60,000 distinct CDR3 sequences, 10% seen once. The input for sequencing was whole blood, taken at baseline. The receptor's source is an adult who was a healthcare worker with PCR-confirmed SARS-CoV-2 infection or an uninfected control (not recorded which).

The CDR3 sequence is CASRGGQTTGELFF. CDR3 DNA: TGTGCCAGCAGGGGGGGACAGACCACCGGGGAGCTGTTTTTT. The V and J genes are TRBV2 and TRBJ2-2, with D perhaps TRBD1 (7 bases). The CDR3 runs to 14 residues. Trimming removed 6 bases at V and 4 bases at J, with 12 bases between. The germline V gene has CDR1 SNHLY and CDR2 FYNNEI.